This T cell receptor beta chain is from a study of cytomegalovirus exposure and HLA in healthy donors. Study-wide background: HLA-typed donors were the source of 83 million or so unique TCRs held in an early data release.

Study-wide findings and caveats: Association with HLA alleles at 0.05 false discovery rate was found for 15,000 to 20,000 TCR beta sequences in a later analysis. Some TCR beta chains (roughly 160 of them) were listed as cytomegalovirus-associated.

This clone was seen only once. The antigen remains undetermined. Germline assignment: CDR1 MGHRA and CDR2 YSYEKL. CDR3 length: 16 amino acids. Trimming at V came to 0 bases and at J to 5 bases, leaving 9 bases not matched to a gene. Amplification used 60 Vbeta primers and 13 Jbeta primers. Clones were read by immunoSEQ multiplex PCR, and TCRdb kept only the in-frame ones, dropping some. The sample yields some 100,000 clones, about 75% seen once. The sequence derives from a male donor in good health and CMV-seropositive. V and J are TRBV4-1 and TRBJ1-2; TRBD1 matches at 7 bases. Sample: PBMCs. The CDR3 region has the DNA TGCGCCAGCAGCCAAGACGGGCAGGGGGGACGGTATGGCTACACCTTC. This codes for CASSQDGQGGRYGYTF.